These T cell receptor beta chains were read from a single sample in a study of blood T cells in healthy people across ages. TCRdb re-called the 5' RACE reads with MiXCR, one entry per CDR3 protein. The sample lists 950,000 to 1,200,000 distinct CDR3 sequences; less than 45% were seen once. The sample comprised blood. All receptors come from a man aged 18 to 30 in good health. CDR3s leave out the opening cysteine and the closing phenylalanine or tryptophan. Clone sizes are given selectively: once, few, many, or a class where the clone is expanded.

CDR3 protein | J gene | clone size | V gene
ASSIGGDEQY | TRBJ2-7 | - | TRBV2
ASSQPTGTYEQY | TRBJ2-7 | many | TRBV6-2/TRBV6-3
ASLDGNQPQH | TRBJ1-5 | - | TRBV12-3/TRBV12-4
ASSPQTSGATDTQY | TRBJ2-3 | few | TRBV5-1
SAMSRGGLSDTQY | TRBJ2-3 | few | TRBV20-1
ASSLVEASEQF | TRBJ2-1 | - | TRBV7-6
ASGLIPGQGYNEQF | TRBJ2-1 | few | TRBV12-5
AISEGMAGSYNEQY | TRBJ2-4 | - | TRBV10-3
ASSQDRATDTQY | TRBJ2-3 | many | TRBV4-3
ASSLGEGSDTAEAF | TRBJ1-1 | - | TRBV13
ASSVASDQPQH | TRBJ1-5 | - | TRBV9
SAPGGDRIKNEQY | TRBJ2-5 | few | TRBV20-1
ASSYSIQGAQY | TRBJ2-5 | - | TRBV6-2/TRBV6-3
SASPGAGGYNEQF | TRBJ2-1 | - | TRBV20-1
ASSPGQNSREQY | TRBJ2-5 | - | TRBV7-9
SAEGGGDRYGYT | TRBJ1-2 | few | TRBV20-1
ASSRSDTYPPDTQY | TRBJ2-3 | - | TRBV7-2
ASAPGADYSNQPQH | TRBJ1-5 | - | TRBV27
ASSLIWTGGDGYT | TRBJ1-2 | few | TRBV12-3/TRBV12-4
ASSQARVNEKLF | TRBJ1-4 | - | TRBV4-3
SVEEDRYPDTQY | TRBJ2-3 | - | TRBV29-1
AIRDTYEQY | TRBJ2-7 | - | TRBV10-3
ASWDRVESSNQPQH | TRBJ1-5 | - | TRBV10-2
ASSLGTTYGYT | TRBJ1-2 | many | TRBV12-3/TRBV12-4
ASVLGNTEAF | TRBJ1-1 | - | TRBV7-9
ASSTGGTPQAEAF | TRBJ1-1 | - | TRBV7-3
ASSEYAPRDEKLF | TRBJ1-4 | - | TRBV25-1
ASSLAGTHNEQY | TRBJ2-5 | - | TRBV5-5
AWFPLTQSYEQY | TRBJ2-7 | once | TRBV30
ASKQGGVYGYT | TRBJ1-2 | - | TRBV19
ASSVASLTDRQY | TRBJ2-3 | - | TRBV9
ASSYNLEGAADTQY | TRBJ2-3 | - | TRBV6-6
ASSYLAGATDTQY | TRBJ2-3 | - | TRBV6-4
SAMTETDTQY | TRBJ2-3 | many | TRBV20-1
ASSFWNIRDRHYYEQY | TRBJ2-7 | few | TRBV5-5
ASSLTFLAGGRTDTQY | TRBJ2-3 | - | TRBV7-2
ASTIGETQY | TRBJ2-5 | few | TRBV5-1
SAREGHSYEQY | TRBJ2-7 | - | TRBV20-1
ASSYRTGSDEQY | - | - | TRBV7-3
ATSRDGLNTEAF | TRBJ1-1 | few | TRBV15
ASSQAEVLNYGYT | TRBJ1-2 | - | TRBV4-1
ASRVQPSTDTQY | TRBJ2-3 | - | TRBV19
ASSSAFPRRAGTEAF | TRBJ1-1 | - | TRBV12-3/TRBV12-4
SVEVRGENTDTQY | TRBJ2-3 | few | TRBV29-1
SVEISLNTEAF | TRBJ1-1 | - | TRBV29-1
ASSSRYNEQY | - | - | TRBV7-2
SVGQTLNTEAF | TRBJ1-1 | - | TRBV29-1
ASSPTDTGFGYT | TRBJ1-2 | - | TRBV11-1
AWSVQTLGEAF | TRBJ1-1 | few | TRBV30
ASSQARTRGEAF | TRBJ1-1 | - | TRBV4-3
ASSAPDNEQY | TRBJ2-5 | once | TRBV11-1
ASSLSGTGGAEAF | TRBJ1-1 | - | TRBV27